A selection of T cell receptor beta chains follows, all from one sample in a study of metastatic and nonmetastatic thyroid tumors. TCRdb re-clonotyped the PCR reads through MiXCR. This sample has around 22,000 clones, with less than 40% found just once. The sample comprised blood. These receptors were collected from a male donor with papillary thyroid cancer or a benign thyroid nodule (not recorded which). Some clones in this sample may be carry-over from other donors' samples. The conserved cysteine and the conserved F or W are not part of the CDR3 here. Fields, in order: V gene, clone size, J gene, CDR3 protein. Clone sizes are given selectively: once, few, many, or a class where the clone is expanded.

V: TRBV20-1
size: many
J: TRBJ2-1
CDR3: SARPGEGYEQF

V: TRBV4-1
size: .
J: TRBJ2-7
CDR3: ASSQGLADLYEQY

V: TRBV5-1
size: .
J: TRBJ2-7
CDR3: ASSLDGYEQY

V: TRBV5-1
size: medium-sized
J: TRBJ2-2
CDR3: ASSGVGNTGELF

V: TRBV9
size: .
J: TRBJ1-2
CDR3: ASSVGGRNGENYGYT

V: TRBV5-5
size: .
J: TRBJ2-5
CDR3: ASSLVAGGSAQY

V: TRBV19
size: .
J: TRBJ1-4
CDR3: ASTARGATNEKLF

V: TRBV24-1
size: few
J: TRBJ2-7
CDR3: ATSERERDEQY

V: TRBV27
size: once
J: TRBJ1-6
CDR3: ASIIKQAYNSPLH

V: TRBV4-1
size: .
J: TRBJ1-4
CDR3: ASSPNGGQNEKLF

V: TRBV20-1
size: .
J: TRBJ2-7
CDR3: SARDRDYEQY

V: TRBV12-3/TRBV12-4
size: medium-sized
J: TRBJ2-2
CDR3: ASSFFVTGELF

V: TRBV19
size: few
J: TRBJ2-1
CDR3: ASSIDLGLAGRVF

V: TRBV20-1
size: medium-sized
J: TRBJ2-7
CDR3: SARGRMREQY

V: TRBV2
size: medium-sized
J: TRBJ2-7
CDR3: ASSEVEQY

V: TRBV6-2/TRBV6-3
size: many
J: TRBJ2-7
CDR3: ASSYKAGTGAYEQY

V: TRBV11-3
size: .
J: TRBJ2-5
CDR3: ASSFGTRGETQY

V: TRBV28
size: .
J: TRBJ2-7
CDR3: ASKDLFSSYEQY

V: TRBV2
size: few
J: TRBJ2-2
CDR3: ATKRGPGELF

V: TRBV7-8
size: medium-sized
J: TRBJ1-2
CDR3: ASSLGGQGEMGGYT

V: TRBV30
size: .
J: TRBJ1-5
CDR3: AWSQGRNQPQH

V: TRBV6-1
size: many
J: TRBJ2-3
CDR3: ASSTGLRTDTQY

V: TRBV6-1
size: few
J: TRBJ1-4
CDR3: ASSARDRHNEKLF

V: TRBV20-1
size: .
J: TRBJ2-7
CDR3: SARTSGGQFYEQY

V: TRBV11-1
size: few
J: TRBJ2-7
CDR3: ASSSTWDSRNEQY

V: TRBV11-2
size: .
J: TRBJ2-7
CDR3: ASSLDGGNEQY

V: TRBV27
size: .
J: TRBJ1-6
CDR3: ASSRIPPGTGESPLH

V: TRBV2
size: .
J: TRBJ1-1
CDR3: ASSELGQNLEAF

V: TRBV11-2
size: few
J: TRBJ1-6
CDR3: ASSLGQGRNSPLH

V: TRBV25-1
size: .
J: TRBJ2-2
CDR3: ASPTDRGNTGELF

V: TRBV13
size: .
J: TRBJ2-7
CDR3: ASSLGGVQDQY

V: TRBV20-1
size: medium-sized
J: TRBJ2-7
CDR3: SARKRELGDEQY

V: TRBV20-1
size: .
J: TRBJ2-7
CDR3: SAKDGNYEQY

V: TRBV11-1
size: many
J: TRBJ2-3
CDR3: ASSLVQGSTDTQY

V: TRBV27
size: medium-sized
J: TRBJ1-1
CDR3: ASSLGGHTEAF

V: TRBV19
size: .
J: TRBJ1-2
CDR3: ASSSAGAGYT

V: TRBV10-1
size: few
J: TRBJ1-4
CDR3: ASSEKGQRLMKNCF

V: TRBV19
size: many
J: TRBJ1-5
CDR3: ASSILGLGSRNQPQH

V: TRBV12-3/TRBV12-4
size: .
J: TRBJ1-1
CDR3: ASSFRGRNTEAF

V: TRBV20-1
size: many
J: TRBJ2-7
CDR3: SGASGSYEQY

V: TRBV5-1
size: .
J: TRBJ2-7
CDR3: ASSLTSGPYEQY

V: TRBV20-1
size: .
J: TRBJ2-3
CDR3: SAITEKSSGRRRDTQY

V: TRBV5-6
size: medium-sized
J: TRBJ1-3
CDR3: ASSLDRRGNTIY

V: TRBV6-1
size: medium-sized
J: TRBJ1-5
CDR3: ASTSGNPNQPQH

V: TRBV7-3
size: medium-sized
J: TRBJ2-6
CDR3: ASSLIGGTGANVLT

V: TRBV11-1
size: .
J: TRBJ2-7
CDR3: ASSPPYGEQY

V: TRBV30
size: .
J: TRBJ1-3
CDR3: AWIRSSGNTIY

V: TRBV28
size: .
J: TRBJ2-7
CDR3: ASSSTLREVGYEQY

V: TRBV11-3
size: .
J: TRBJ1-2
CDR3: ASSFSDSLYGYT

V: TRBV19
size: many
J: TRBJ2-2
CDR3: ASSISRAGELF

V: TRBV30
size: .
J: TRBJ2-7
CDR3: AWSNLGRERSYEQY

V: TRBV9
size: .
J: TRBJ2-7
CDR3: ASSVGQGGIHEQY

V: TRBV3-1
size: many
J: TRBJ2-3
CDR3: ASSQEGLPTDTQY

V: TRBV28
size: .
J: TRBJ2-5
CDR3: ASSDRGRETQY

V: TRBV27
size: medium-sized
J: TRBJ1-1
CDR3: ASREGTGGAMNTEAF

V: TRBV6-1
size: many
J: TRBJ2-2
CDR3: ASSLEDRVYTGELF

V: TRBV6-2/TRBV6-3
size: .
J: TRBJ2-1
CDR3: ASRGLAGENRGNEQF

V: TRBV9
size: .
J: TRBJ1-2
CDR3: ASSVRRDTNYYGYT

V: TRBV20-1
size: once
J: TRBJ1-6
CDR3: SGARAVGVDSPLH